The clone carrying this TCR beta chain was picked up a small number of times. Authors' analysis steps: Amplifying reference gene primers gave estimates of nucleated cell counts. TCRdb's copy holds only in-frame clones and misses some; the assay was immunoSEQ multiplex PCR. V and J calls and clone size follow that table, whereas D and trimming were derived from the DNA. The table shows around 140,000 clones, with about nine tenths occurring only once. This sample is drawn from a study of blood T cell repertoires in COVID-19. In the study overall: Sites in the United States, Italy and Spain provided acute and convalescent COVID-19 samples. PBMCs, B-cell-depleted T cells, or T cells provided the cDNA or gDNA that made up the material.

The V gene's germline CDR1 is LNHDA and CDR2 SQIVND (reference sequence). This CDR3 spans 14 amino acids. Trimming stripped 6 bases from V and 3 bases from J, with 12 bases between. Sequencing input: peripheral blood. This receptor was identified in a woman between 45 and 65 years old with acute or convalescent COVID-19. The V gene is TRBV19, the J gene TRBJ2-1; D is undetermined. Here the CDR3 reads CASSLALGYNEQFF. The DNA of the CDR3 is TGTGCCAGTAGCCTTGCCCTAGGCTACAATGAGCAGTTCTTC.